Presented here are 7 T cell receptor beta chains from one specimen sequenced in a study of blood T cells in healthy people across ages. A sample-barcoded 5' primer and a J-beta primer mix were used in a second PCR of roughly 7 to 12 cycles. TCRdb called the 5' RACE reads again in MiXCR, with one record for every CDR3 protein. The sample carries about a million distinct CDR3 sequences, roughly 51% recorded once. The source material was blood. These receptors all come from a woman aged 55 to 70 in good health.

This clonotype was seen a few times. At one of its ends the junction is not consistent with the germline gene, which may arise from a read error. This chain links TRBV4-3 with TRBJ2-7; D unresolved. In germline, CDR1 is LGHNA, CDR2 YSLEER. The CDR3 contains 14 residues. The CDR3 DNA sequence: TGCGCCAGTAGCCAAGAAACCCCCAGTTACGAGCAGTACTTC. Residues: CASSQETPSYEQYF.

This clonotype was picked up a small number of times. The chain is built from TRBV3-1 and TRBJ2-5; tentatively, D is TRBD2 (7 bases). V gave up 4 bases and J gave up 5 bases, with 14 bases separating them. The CDR3 has 14 amino acids. Germline V gene sequence: CDR1 LGHDT, CDR2 YNNKEL (reference sequence). CDR3 DNA: TGTGCCAGCAGCCTCCGAAGGGGGGGGGAGACCCAGTACTTC. Its protein is CASSLRRGGETQYF.

The chain is built from TRBV10-3 and TRBJ2-1, with TRBD2 matching 9 bases. This CDR3 comprises 16 residues. V dropped 2 bases and J dropped 7; count of bases not matched to a gene: 9. Germline values: CDR1 ENHRY, CDR2 SYGVKD. DNA for the CDR3: TGTGCCATCAGTGAGGCTTTAGCGGGAGTTCGGAATGAGCAGTTCTTC. It yields the protein CAISEALAGVRNEQFF.

This clonotype was seen only a few times. The chain carries TRBV12-3 or TRBV12-4 and TRBJ1-2; D not certain. Trimming took off 5 bases at V and 8 bases at J, with 18 bases between the two ends. CDR3 length: 14 residues. CDR3 in amino acids: CASSQTGQIGGYTF. CDR3 sequence (DNA): TGTGCCAGCAGTCAAACCGGGCAAATAGGCGGCTACACCTTC.

In this sample, this clonotype turned up a few times. CDR3 protein: CASSLEASGTFSYEQYF. The DNA of the CDR3 is TGTGCCAGCAGCTTAGAAGCTAGCGGGACTTTCTCCTACGAGCAGTACTTC. The V and J genes are TRBV7-3 and TRBJ2-7; 9 bases map to TRBD2. The V gene end was trimmed by 2 bases and the J gene end by 0 bases; junction bases not matched to a gene: 8. The CDR3 length is 17 residues. The V gene's germline CDR1 is SGHTA and CDR2 FQGTGA.

J is TRBJ2-1 and V is TRBV4-1; 9 bases are a match to TRBD1. The trim removed 4 bases at V and 6 bases at J, leaving 4 bases unmatched. This CDR3 comprises 14 residues. In germline, CDR1 is MGHRA, CDR2 YSYEKL. The CDR3 region has the DNA TGCGCCAGCAGCCGCGGGACAGGGCGCAATGAGCAGTTCTTC. Its protein product is CASSRGTGRNEQFF.

This rearrangement joins TRBV7-9 to TRBJ2-3, with TRBD2 matching over 9 bases. Germline loops: CDR1 SEHNR, CDR2 FQNEAQ (reference sequence). The CDR3 spans 18 residues. V was clipped by 5 bases and J by 0 bases; unmatched bases: 12. The CDR3 region has the DNA TGTGCCAGCAGCATTTCCTATATCGGACTAGCGAGCACAGATACGCAGTATTTT. It codes for CASSISYIGLASTDTQYF.